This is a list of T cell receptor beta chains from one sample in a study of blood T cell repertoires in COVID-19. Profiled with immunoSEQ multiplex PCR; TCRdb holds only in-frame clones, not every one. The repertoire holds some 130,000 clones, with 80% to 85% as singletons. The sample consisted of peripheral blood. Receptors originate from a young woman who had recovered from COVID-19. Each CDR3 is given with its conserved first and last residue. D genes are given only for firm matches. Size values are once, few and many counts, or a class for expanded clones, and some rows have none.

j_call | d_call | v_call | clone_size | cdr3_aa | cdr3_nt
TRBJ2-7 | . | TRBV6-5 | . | CATLREGPPYEQYF | TGTGCCACTCTGAGGGAAGGTCCTCCCTACGAGCAGTACTTC
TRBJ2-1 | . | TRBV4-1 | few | CASSQDSYNEQFF | TGCGCCAGCAGCCAGGACAGTTACAATGAGCAGTTCTTC
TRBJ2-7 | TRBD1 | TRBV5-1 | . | CASSLDGTGEQYF | TGCGCCAGCAGCTTGGACGGGACAGGAGAGCAGTACTTC
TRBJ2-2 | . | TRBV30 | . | CAWGKQYLPNTGELFF | TGTGCCTGGGGGAAACAGTACCTCCCGAACACCGGGGAGCTGTTTTTT
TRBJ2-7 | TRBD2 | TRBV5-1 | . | CASSPRTSGSSYEQYF | TGCGCCAGCAGCCCCAGGACTAGCGGGAGCTCCTACGAGCAGTACTTC
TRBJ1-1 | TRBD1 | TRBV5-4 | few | CASSGTKDRGKNTEAFF | TGTGCCAGCAGCGGAACGAAAGACAGGGGCAAGAACACTGAAGCTTTCTTT
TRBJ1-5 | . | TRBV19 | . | CASSLRSGGSNQPQHF | TGTGCCAGTAGCTTGCGGTCCGGGGGTAGCAATCAGCCCCAGCATTTT
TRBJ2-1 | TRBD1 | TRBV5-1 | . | CASSLEGQGNNEQFF | TGCGCCAGCAGCTTGGAAGGACAGGGGAACAATGAGCAGTTCTTC
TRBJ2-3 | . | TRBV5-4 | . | CASSLLTDTQYF | TGTGCCAGCAGCTTACTCACAGATACGCAGTATTTT
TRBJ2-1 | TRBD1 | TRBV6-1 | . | CASSELRDRAHNEQFF | TGTGCCAGCAGTGAATTGCGGGACAGGGCACACAATGAGCAGTTCTTC
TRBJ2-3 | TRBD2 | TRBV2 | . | CASRKRGGPTDTQYF | TGTGCCAGCAGGAAGCGGGGGGGCCCCACAGATACGCAGTATTTT
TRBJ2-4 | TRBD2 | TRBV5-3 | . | CARSPAGGRSYIQYF | TGTGCCAGAAGCCCGGCGGGGGGGCGATCGTACATTCAGTACTTC
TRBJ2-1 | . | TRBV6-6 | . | CASSPLGEGGYNEQFF | TGTGCCAGCAGTCCCCTTGGGGAGGGGGGATACAATGAGCAGTTCTTC
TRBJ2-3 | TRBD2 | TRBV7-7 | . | CASSLHPTSGRIADTQYF | TGTGCTAGCAGCCTCCACCCGACTAGCGGGAGAATTGCAGATACGCAGTATTTT
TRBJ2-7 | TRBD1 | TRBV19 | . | CASSPRTGGEYEQYF | TGTGCCAGTAGTCCGAGGACAGGGGGAGAGTACGAGCAGTACTTC
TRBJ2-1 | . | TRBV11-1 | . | CASSPTESSYNEQFF | TGTGCCAGCAGCCCAACGGAGAGCTCCTACAATGAGCAGTTCTTC
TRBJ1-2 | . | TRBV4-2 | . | CASSPFGQNYGYTF | TGTGCCAGCAGTCCCTTTGGACAGAACTATGGCTACACCTTC
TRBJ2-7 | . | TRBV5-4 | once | CASSQAQGYGEQYF | TGTGCCAGCAGCCAGGCTCAGGGGTACGGGGAGCAGTACTTC
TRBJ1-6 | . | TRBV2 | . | CASRAAGESPLHF | TGTGCCAGCAGGGCGGCCGGGGAATCACCCCTCCACTTT
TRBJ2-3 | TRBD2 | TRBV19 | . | CASSRGAGGTDTQYF | TGTGCCAGTAGTAGGGGAGCGGGAGGAACAGATACGCAGTATTTT